This T cell receptor beta chain was profiled in a study of OX40 agonist ivuxolimab in advanced cancers. At the level of the whole study: Ivuxolimab was an agonistic, fully human IgG2 monoclonal antibody directed against OX40 (CD134), a costimulatory receptor. Intravenous ivuxolimab was administered to patients every 2 weeks at six dose levels: 0.01, 0.1, 0.3, 1.5, 3 and 10 mg/kg. Of the approximately 53 patients in dose escalation, approximately 20 had hepatocellular carcinoma, about 15 had melanoma, 9 had renal cell carcinoma and 9 had head and neck cancer. In the dose-escalation cohort, 82.7% of patients were male, and the mean age was approximately 60 years, with a range of roughly 20 to 79. Prior anti-PD-1, anti-PD-L1 or anti-CTLA-4 therapy was permitted, and approximately 40% of dose-escalation patients had received checkpoint inhibitors. Partial responses occurred in three dose-escalation patients, of whom one had hepatocellular carcinoma and two had cutaneous melanoma. Peripheral TCRbeta sequencing aimed to test whether ivuxolimab altered TCR sequence diversity and caused clonal T-cell expansion. The paper describes the monotherapy dose-escalation part (N of about 55 patients) of the phase I trial of ivuxolimab.

Patients with autoimmune disease history or receiving systemic immunosuppression were excluded from the trial. In every dose cohort, peripheral blood was drawn for TCR sequencing at baseline, cycle 4 day 1, and cycle 7 day 1. Samples came from an open-label, multicenter, first-in-human phase I dose-escalation trial of ivuxolimab. Adults with locally advanced or metastatic head and neck squamous cell, hepatocellular, melanoma or renal cell carcinoma were enrolled in the trial. Before TCR sequencing, CD4+ T cells and CD8+ T cells were sorted from peripheral blood as separate populations. Genomic DNA was extracted from sorted cells for sequencing of the TCRbeta CDR3 region. TCRbeta CDR3 regions were sequenced using the immunoSEQ Assay. TCRdb mirrors the immuneACCESS table, restricted to in-frame sequences. Some clones are absent from its copies; in checked studies, under half trace to an unresolved V gene, and the reason for the others is unknown. The sample yields some 94,000 clones; approximately 89% were counted once. Clones ranked in the top ten supply over 0.7% of the sample.

The V end gives up 5 bases and the J end 2 bases, leaving 6 bases in the junction not matched to a gene. The CDR3 runs 14 residues from the cysteine to the phenylalanine. The retained sequence is limited to the CDR3, 42 bases, with the frame set at the first base. CDR1 SGHTA and CDR2 FQGNSA are derived from the germline V gene. What the study reported, not specific to this receptor: After ivuxolimab, more expanded clones were found on average in CD8+ T cells than in CD4+ T cells. Clonal expansion of both CD4+ and CD8+ blood T cells was observed from baseline to week 6 at doses 0.1 to 3.0 mg/kg. Partial responders in the 0.1-3.0 mg/kg groups had among the lowest normalized peripheral clonal expansion, especially among CD8+ T cells. Low levels of normalized T-cell clonal expansion were also shown by some nonresponding patients. Which antigens the clonally expanded peripheral T cells were specific for was not determined.

Note on this clone: What this receptor recognizes is not known. Per-base qualities were not stored, and no clone one base away is much larger.

The origin of this receptor is an adult with an advanced solid tumor such as melanoma, head and neck, liver or kidney cancer. This chain joins TRBV7-2 to TRBJ2-7, and TRBD2 aligns with 7 junction nucleotides. Sequences were derived from CD4+ or CD8+ T cells sorted from blood, sampled in a trial of the OX40 agonist ivuxolimab. DNA sequence: TGTGCCAGCAGCGGGGGGGGTACGGCCTACGAGCAGTACTTC. The resulting protein is CASSGGGTAYEQYF. Reference TRBV7-2 and TRBJ2-7 proteins supply the regions before and after the CDR3; the full variable domain is: GAGVSQSPSNKVTEKGKDVELRCDPISGHTALYWYRQSLGQGLEFLIYFQGNSAPDKSGLPSDRFSAERTGGSVSTLTIQRTQQEDSAVYLCASSGGGTAYEQYFGPGTRLTVT.